The 22 T cell receptor beta chains presented below share a single source sample, sequenced in a study of blood T cell repertoires in COVID-19. Measured with immunoSEQ multiplex PCR; TCRdb has only the in-frame clones, and not every one. Of around 200,000 clones in the sample, approximately 90% are singletons; the top ten hold around 2.6%. Sample: PBMCs or T cells enriched from blood (not recorded which). All receptors derive from a woman under 40 who had recovered from COVID-19.

This chain links TRBV6-2 or TRBV6-3 with TRBJ2-3; D possibly corresponds to TRBD2 (5 bases). This CDR3 has 18 amino acids. Germline V gene lookup returns CDR1 MNHEY and CDR2 SVGEGT. Deletions cut 4 bases from V and 5 bases from J, with 25 bases between. The CDR3: CASSSPPWTAGLEDTQYF. DNA for the CDR3: TGTGCCAGCAGTTCCCCTCCATGGACTGCCGGGCTAGAAGATACGCAGTATTTT.

The chain is built from TRBV5-6 and TRBJ1-6; no clear D. The CDR3 is 14 amino acids. Deletions cut 4 bases from V and 9 bases from J, with 14 bases between. The germline gives CDR1 SGHDT, CDR2 YYEEEE. The CDR3 protein is CASSLGWEGSPLHF. The DNA for the CDR3 is TGTGCCAGCAGCCTCGGGTGGGAGGGTTCACCCCTCCACTTT.

The chain recombines TRBV23-1 with TRBJ2-7; D is ambiguous. TRBV23-1 is flagged as an ORF with uncertain function. V was cut by 7 bases and J by 3 bases, with 13 bases left in between. CDR3 length equals 13 residues. The CDR3 region is CASNRTLVYEQYF. The CDR3 DNA reads TGCGCCAGCAACAGAACCCTGGTCTACGAGCAGTACTTC.

The chain links TRBV2 to TRBJ1-3; D possibly corresponds to TRBD1 (6 bases). V shed 7 bases and J shed 2 bases, with 12 bases lying between them. The CDR3 is made up of 14 amino acids. Germline V gene lookup returns CDR1 SNHLY and CDR2 FYNNEI. CDR3 bases: TGTGCCAGCAAAGGGGGGGGCACTGGAAACACCATATATTTT. It codes for CASKGGGTGNTIYF.

V and J are TRBV19 and TRBJ1-2; 7 bases fit TRBD1. Germline CDR1 LNHDA, CDR2 SQIVND (reference sequence). This CDR3 is 16 amino acids long. J lost 1 base, V lost 5 bases, and 10 bases had no gene match. The CDR3 region has the DNA TGTGCCAGTAGTCCTCGACAGGGATTTGGTAACTATGGCTACACCTTC. As protein: CASSPRQGFGNYGYTF.

This chain links TRBV20-1 with TRBJ2-2, with 8 bases aligning to TRBD1. Germline assignment: CDR1 DFQATT and CDR2 SNEGSKA (reference sequence). With V trimmed by 3 bases and J by 6 bases, 3 bases remained unmatched. CDR3 length: 13 residues. The CDR3, as DNA: TGCAGTGCTAGTCAGGGGGCAGCCGGGGAGCTGTTTTTT. Amino acids: CSASQGAAGELFF.

This rearrangement joins TRBV13 to TRBJ1-1; 7 bases are a match to TRBD1. Per the germline V gene, CDR1 is PRHDT and CDR2 is FYEKMQ (reference sequence). After removal of 7 bases from V and 0 bases from J, the junction contained 11 bases not matched to a gene. This CDR3 has 16 amino acids. Here the CDR3 reads CASTYRGSLMNTEAFF. The CDR3 region has the DNA TGTGCCAGCACTTACAGGGGATCGCTCATGAACACTGAAGCTTTCTTT.

J is TRBJ1-5 and V is TRBV19; no reliable D call. CDR1 is LNHDA, CDR2 SQIVND, per germline (reference sequence). There are 12 residues in the CDR3. V was pared by 5 bases and J by 7 bases, with 9 bases between. This CDR3 is CASSFRGQPQHF. Here the CDR3 DNA reads TGTGCCAGTAGTTTCCGAGGGCAGCCCCAGCATTTT.

This clone was seen a handful of times. The CDR3, as DNA: TGTGCCAGCAGCGTAGAAAACAGGGGTGCCTATGGCTACACCTTC. Translating gives CASSVENRGAYGYTF. V gene TRBV9 combines with J gene TRBJ1-2; 7 bases fit TRBD1. Losses at the gene ends were 0 bases for V and 4 bases for J; bases not matched to a gene: 6. The germline gives CDR1 SGDLS, CDR2 YYNGEE. The CDR3 runs to 15 residues.

The chain uses TRBV6-5 and TRBJ1-1; the D is unclear. This CDR3 contains 12 residues. Germline CDR1 reads MNHEY; CDR2 reads SVGAGI. Trimming removed 6 bases at V and 4 bases at J, with 9 bases between. The chain's CDR3 is CASRRAGTEAFF. CDR3 bases: TGTGCCAGCAGACGGGCGGGCACTGAAGCTTTCTTT.

The genes are TRBV5-1 and TRBJ1-1; no clear D gene. Germline V gives CDR1 SGHRS, CDR2 YFSETQ. V shed 2 bases and J shed 3 bases, with 26 bases lying between them. This CDR3 contains 19 residues. The CDR3 sequence is CASSFVLRGNLPEDTEAFF. CDR3 bases: TGCGCCAGCAGCTTCGTTTTGAGAGGGAACCTGCCAGAGGACACTGAAGCTTTCTTT.

The chain recombines TRBV9 with TRBJ1-2; possible D gene TRBD1, 6 bases. The germline gives CDR1 SGDLS, CDR2 YYNGEE. This CDR3 is built from 14 residues. The ends were cut back, 0 bases at V and 9 bases at J, with 15 bases in the middle. CDR3 nucleotide sequence: TGTGCCAGCAGCGTAGGGACAGATCCCTTCCGCTACACCTTC. Amino acid sequence: CASSVGTDPFRYTF. The full variable domain, completed using reference TRBV9 and TRBJ1-2, is DSGVTQTPKHLITATGQRVTLRCSPRSGDLSVYWYQQSLDQGLQFLIQYYNGEERAKGNILERFSAQQFPDLHSELNLSSLELGDSALYFCASSVGTDPFRYTFGSGTRLTVV.

The genes are TRBV4-1 and TRBJ1-4, with a possible D match to TRBD1 (5 bases). Germline V gene data show CDR1 as MGHRA and CDR2 as YSYEKL. V was cut by 4 bases and J by 0 bases, with 9 bases left in between. This CDR3 spans 15 amino acids. The CDR3 sequence: CASSLQDSTNEKLFF. CDR3 in DNA: TGCGCCAGCAGCCTACAGGATTCAACTAATGAAAAACTGTTTTTT.

The CDR3 DNA reads TGTGCCAGCACCCTCCAGGGTAGCAATCAGCCCCAGCATTTT. Encoded protein: CASTLQGSNQPQHF. The chain combines TRBV2 with TRBJ1-5, with D maybe TRBD1 (5 bases). This CDR3 spans 14 amino acids. The V end lost 7 bases, the J end lost 0 bases, and 10 bases lay between the germline ends. Germline V gene data show CDR1 as SNHLY and CDR2 as FYNNEI.

The rearrangement uses TRBV18 and TRBJ2-7; a weak D match, TRBD2 (5 bases). V was trimmed by 4 bases and J by 3 bases, leaving 13 bases between them. The CDR3 is made up of 14 amino acids. Germline CDR1 reads KGHSH; CDR2 reads LQKENI. Written as DNA, the CDR3 is TGTGCCAGCTCACAAAGGACGGGAATCTACGAGCAGTACTTC. Protein product: CASSQRTGIYEQYF.

The chain couples TRBV5-1 to TRBJ2-3; TRBD2 agrees at 8 bases. After removal of 9 bases from V and 2 bases from J, the junction contained 11 bases not matched to a gene. The CDR3 is 15 residues long. The germline gives CDR1 SGHRS, CDR2 YFSETQ. The CDR3 nucleotides read TGCGCCACCTCGCCCGGGGGGGGTTTCACAGATACGCAGTATTTT. This encodes CATSPGGGFTDTQYF.

CDR3 sequence (DNA): TGTGCCAGTAGTAGCAGGGATACCTATGGCTACACCTTC. Translation: CASSSRDTYGYTF. This chain connects TRBV19 to TRBJ1-2; a possible D gene is TRBD1 (5 bases). CDR3 length equals 13 residues. Trimming removed 4 bases at V and 4 bases at J, with 10 bases between. Germline V gene sequence: CDR1 LNHDA, CDR2 SQIVND (reference sequence).

This chain connects TRBV11-2 to TRBJ1-2, with TRBD1 matching over 8 bases. The CDR3 length is 16 residues. J gave up 0 bases and V 7 bases, and 10 bases lay outside the gene matches. Germline values: CDR1 SGHAT, CDR2 FQNNGV. CDR3 coding DNA: TGTGCCAGCATAGAGCAAACGGACAGGGCTAACTATGGCTACACCTTC. Translating gives CASIEQTDRANYGYTF. Supplemented by reference TRBV11-2 and TRBJ1-2, the full variable domain reads EAGVAQSPRYKIIEKRQSVAFWCNPISGHATLYWYQQILGQGPKLLIQFQNNGVVDDSQLPKDRFSAERLKGVDSTLKIQPAKLEDSAVYLCASIEQTDRANYGYTFGSGTRLTVV.

CDR3 protein: CASSVGNSYRFGTGGYGYTF. The CDR3, as DNA: TGTGCCAGCAGCGTAGGTAATTCGTATCGCTTCGGGACAGGGGGCTATGGCTACACCTTC. The chain joins TRBV9 to TRBJ1-2; TRBD1 matches at 11 bases. Germline CDR1 reads SGDLS; CDR2 reads YYNGEE. V was pared by 0 bases and J by 4 bases, with 17 bases of the junction left unmatched. This CDR3 contains 20 residues.

This chain uses TRBV5-1 with TRBJ2-6, with D unresolved. The CDR3 length is 15 residues. Trimming cost V 6 bases and J 2 bases, with 12 bases left between them. Germline V lookup: CDR1 SGHRS, CDR2 YFSETQ. The CDR3 protein is CASNVGLTGANVLTF. For the CDR3, the DNA is TGCGCCAGCAACGTTGGCTTGACTGGGGCCAACGTCCTGACTTTC.

The chain uses TRBV7-3 and TRBJ2-1; 9 bases match TRBD1. The CDR3 is 14 amino acids. Per the germline V gene, CDR1 is SGHTA and CDR2 is FQGTGA. Losses at the gene ends were 6 bases for V and 8 bases for J; bases not matched to a gene: 8. In DNA, the CDR3 is TGTGCCAGCAGTCGGACAGGGGACTGGGATGAGCAGTTCTTC. This gives the protein CASSRTGDWDEQFF.

The chain is built from TRBV12-5 and TRBJ1-4; D remains unclear. Germline CDR1 reads LGHNT; CDR2 reads FRNRAP. Trimming removed 3 bases at V and 0 bases at J, with 8 bases between. The CDR3 covers 15 residues. As DNA, the CDR3 is TGTGCTAGTGGTTTATCCGGGACAACTAATGAAAAACTGTTTTTT. Its protein product is CASGLSGTTNEKLFF. Full variable domain (outside the CDR3, taken from reference TRBV12-5 and TRBJ1-4): DARVTQTPRHKVTEMGQEVTMRCQPILGHNTVFWYRQTMMQGLELLAYFRNRAPLDDSGMPKDRFSAEMPDATLATLKIQPSEPRDSAVYFCASGLSGTTNEKLFFGSGTQLSVL.